This entry is about one TCR beta chain. The target antigen is unknown. This sample stems from a study of shared clonotypes between healthy human individuals. The data were produced by immunoSEQ multiplex PCR, yet TCRdb's version contains in-frame clones alone and is incomplete. The top ten clones hold 0.36% of a sample with around 2.5 million clones, approximately 93% of them seen once. Findings and limits, study-wide: Sampling was confined to blood; repertoires within tissues likely differ. Genetic and exposure-history diversity was limited by the few donors. Among donors, clonotype sharing was expected to be affected by sequencing depth.

Germline V gene lookup returns CDR1 MDHEN and CDR2 SYDVKM. The length of the CDR3 is 15 residues. The V and J ends lost 4 bases and 8 bases respectively, with 18 bases between them. The sequencing sample was made of naive CD4+ T cells from PBMCs. As for subset: CD45RA+ positively selected. The TCR sequence derives from a man between 18 and 35 years old in good health. Some clones in this sample may be carry-over from other donors' samples. V is TRBV28 and J is TRBJ1-3, with D unresolved. As DNA, the CDR3 is TGTGCCAGCAGTTCACCGCTACCCAGGCCAGACACCATATATTTT. It translates to CASSSPLPRPDTIYF. Full variable domain (remainder filled in from reference TRBV28 and TRBJ1-3): DVKVTQSSRYLVKRTGEKVFLECVQDMDHENMFWYRQDPGLGLRLIYFSYDVKMKEKGDIPEGYSVSREKKERFSLILESASTNQTSMYLCASSSPLPRPDTIYFGEGSWLTVV.